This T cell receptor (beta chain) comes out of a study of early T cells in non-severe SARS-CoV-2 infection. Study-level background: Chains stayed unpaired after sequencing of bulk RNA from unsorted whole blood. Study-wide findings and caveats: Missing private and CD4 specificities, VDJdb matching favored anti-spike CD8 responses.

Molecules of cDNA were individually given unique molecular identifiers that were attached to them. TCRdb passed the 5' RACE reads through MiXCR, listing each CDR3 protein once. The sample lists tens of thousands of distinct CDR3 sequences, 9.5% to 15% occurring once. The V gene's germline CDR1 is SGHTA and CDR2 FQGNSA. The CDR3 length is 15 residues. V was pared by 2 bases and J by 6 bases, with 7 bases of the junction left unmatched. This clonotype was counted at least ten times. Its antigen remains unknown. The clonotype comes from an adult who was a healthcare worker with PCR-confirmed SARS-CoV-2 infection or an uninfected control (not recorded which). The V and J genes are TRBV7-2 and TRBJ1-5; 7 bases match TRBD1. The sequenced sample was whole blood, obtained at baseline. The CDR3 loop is CASSLNRGRVQPQHF. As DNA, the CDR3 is TGTGCCAGCAGCTTAAACAGGGGACGGGTTCAGCCCCAGCATTTT.